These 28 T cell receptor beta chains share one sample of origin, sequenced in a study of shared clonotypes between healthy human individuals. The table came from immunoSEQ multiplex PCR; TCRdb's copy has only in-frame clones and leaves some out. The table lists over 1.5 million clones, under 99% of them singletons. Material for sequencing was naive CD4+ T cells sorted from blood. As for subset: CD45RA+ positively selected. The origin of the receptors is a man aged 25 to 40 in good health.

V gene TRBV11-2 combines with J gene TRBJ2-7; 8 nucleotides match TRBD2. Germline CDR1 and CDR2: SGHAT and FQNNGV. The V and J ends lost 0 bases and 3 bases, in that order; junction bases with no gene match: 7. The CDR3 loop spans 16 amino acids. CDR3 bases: TGTGCCAGCAGCTTAGATCGGTCTAGCGGGCGCTACGAGCAGTACTTC. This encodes CASSLDRSSGRYEQYF.

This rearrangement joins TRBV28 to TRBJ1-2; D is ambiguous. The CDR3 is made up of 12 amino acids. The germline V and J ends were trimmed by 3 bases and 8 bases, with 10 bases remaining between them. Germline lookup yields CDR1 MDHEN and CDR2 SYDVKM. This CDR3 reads CASSFRSRGYTF. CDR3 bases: TGTGCCAGCAGTTTCCGCAGCCGAGGCTACACCTTC.

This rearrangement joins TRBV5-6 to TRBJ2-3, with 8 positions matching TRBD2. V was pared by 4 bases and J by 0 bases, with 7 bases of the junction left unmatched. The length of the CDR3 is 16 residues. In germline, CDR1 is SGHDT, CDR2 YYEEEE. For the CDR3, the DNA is TGTGCCAGCAGCACCTGGACTAGCAGTAGCACAGATACGCAGTATTTT. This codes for CASSTWTSSSTDTQYF.

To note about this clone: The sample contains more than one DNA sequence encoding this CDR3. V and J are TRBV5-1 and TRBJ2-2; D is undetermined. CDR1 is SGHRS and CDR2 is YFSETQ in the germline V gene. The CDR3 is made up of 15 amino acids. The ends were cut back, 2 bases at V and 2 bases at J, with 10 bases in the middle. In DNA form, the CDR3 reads TGCGCCAGCAGCTTTAACAGAGGCAACACCGGGGAGCTGTTTTTT. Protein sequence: CASSFNRGNTGELFF.

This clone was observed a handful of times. The CDR3 region is CASSRTGIYGYTF. CDR3 in DNA: TGTGCCAGCAGCCGGACAGGGATCTATGGCTACACCTTC. The chain couples TRBV28 to TRBJ1-2, with 8 bases identical to TRBD1. The V gene end was trimmed by 6 bases and the J gene end by 4 bases; junction bases not matched to a gene: 4. This CDR3 spans 13 amino acids. Germline V gene lookup returns CDR1 MDHEN and CDR2 SYDVKM.

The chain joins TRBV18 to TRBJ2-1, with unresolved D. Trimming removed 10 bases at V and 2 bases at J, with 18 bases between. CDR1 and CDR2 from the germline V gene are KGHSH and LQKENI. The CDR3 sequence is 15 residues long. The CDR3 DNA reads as TGTGCCACCCTCGTCGAGGCGACCCCCTACAATGAGCAGTTCTTC. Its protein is CATLVEATPYNEQFF.

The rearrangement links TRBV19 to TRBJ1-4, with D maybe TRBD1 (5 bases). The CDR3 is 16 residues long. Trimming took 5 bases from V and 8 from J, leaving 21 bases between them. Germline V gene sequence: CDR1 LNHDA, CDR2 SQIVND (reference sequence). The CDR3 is CASSPDGKGLGEKLFF. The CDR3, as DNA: TGTGCCAGTAGTCCTGACGGTAAGGGGCTCGGCGAAAAACTGTTTTTT.

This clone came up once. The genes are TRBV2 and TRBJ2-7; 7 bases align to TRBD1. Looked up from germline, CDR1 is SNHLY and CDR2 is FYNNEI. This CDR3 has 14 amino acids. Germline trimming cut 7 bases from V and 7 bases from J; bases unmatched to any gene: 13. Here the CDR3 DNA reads TGTGCCAGCATTCTGGGACAGCCTCCGAGGGAGCAGTACTTC. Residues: CASILGQPPREQYF. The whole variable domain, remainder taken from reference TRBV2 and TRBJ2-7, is EPEVTQTPSHQVTQMGQEVILRCVPISNHLYFYWYRQILGQKVEFLVSFYNNEISEKSEIFDDQFSVERPDGSNFTLKIRSTKLEDSAMYFCASILGQPPREQYFGPGTRLTVT.

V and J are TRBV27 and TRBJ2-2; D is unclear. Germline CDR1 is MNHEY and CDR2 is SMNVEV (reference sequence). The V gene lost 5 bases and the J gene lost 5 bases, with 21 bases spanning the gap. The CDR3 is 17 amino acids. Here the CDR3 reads CASSPTIFRGSTGELFF. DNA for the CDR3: TGTGCCAGCAGTCCCACTATTTTCCGTGGCTCGACCGGGGAGCTGTTTTTT.

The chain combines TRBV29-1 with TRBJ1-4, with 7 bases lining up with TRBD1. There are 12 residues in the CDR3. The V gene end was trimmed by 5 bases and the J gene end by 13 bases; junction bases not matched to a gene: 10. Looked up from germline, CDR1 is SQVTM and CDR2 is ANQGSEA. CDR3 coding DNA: TGCAGCGTTTACCAAGGGACAGCAGGACTGTTTTTT. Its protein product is CSVYQGTAGLFF.

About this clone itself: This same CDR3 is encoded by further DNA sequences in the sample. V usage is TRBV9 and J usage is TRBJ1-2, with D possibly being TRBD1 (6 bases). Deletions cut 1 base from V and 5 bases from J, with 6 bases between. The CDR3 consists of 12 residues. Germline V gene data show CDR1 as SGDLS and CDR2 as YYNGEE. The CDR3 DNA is TGTGCCAGCAGCGTACAGGGGTATGGCTACACCTTC. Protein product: CASSVQGYGYTF.

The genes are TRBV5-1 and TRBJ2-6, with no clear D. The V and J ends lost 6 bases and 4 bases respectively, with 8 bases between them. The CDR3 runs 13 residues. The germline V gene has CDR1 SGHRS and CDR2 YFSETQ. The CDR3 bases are TGCGCCAGCACGGGCCCCGGGGCCAACGTCCTGACTTTC. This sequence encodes CASTGPGANVLTF.

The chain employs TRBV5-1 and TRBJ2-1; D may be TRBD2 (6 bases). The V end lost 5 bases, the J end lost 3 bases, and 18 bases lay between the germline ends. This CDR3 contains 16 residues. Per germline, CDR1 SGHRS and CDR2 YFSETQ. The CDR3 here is CASSQGTSLLYNEQFF. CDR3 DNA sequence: TGCGCCAGCAGTCAGGGTACTAGCCTGCTCTACAATGAGCAGTTCTTC.

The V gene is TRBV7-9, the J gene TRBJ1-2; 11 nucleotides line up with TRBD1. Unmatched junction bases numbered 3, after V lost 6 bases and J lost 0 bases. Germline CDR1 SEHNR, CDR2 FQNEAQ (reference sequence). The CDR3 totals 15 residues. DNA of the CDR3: TGTGCCAGCAGACGGACAGGGGGCTCTAACTATGGCTACACCTTC. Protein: CASRRTGGSNYGYTF.

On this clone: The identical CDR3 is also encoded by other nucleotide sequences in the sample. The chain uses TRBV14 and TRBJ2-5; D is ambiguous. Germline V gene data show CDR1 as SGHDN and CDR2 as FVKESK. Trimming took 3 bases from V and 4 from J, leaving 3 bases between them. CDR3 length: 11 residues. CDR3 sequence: CASSHAETQYF. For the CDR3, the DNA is TGTGCCAGCAGCCATGCAGAGACCCAGTACTTC.

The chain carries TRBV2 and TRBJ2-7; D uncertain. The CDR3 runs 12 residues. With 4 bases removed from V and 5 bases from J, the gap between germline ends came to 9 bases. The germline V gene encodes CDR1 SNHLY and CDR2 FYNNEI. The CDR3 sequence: CASSGAADEQYF. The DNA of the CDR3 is TGTGCCAGCAGTGGGGCAGCCGACGAGCAGTACTTC. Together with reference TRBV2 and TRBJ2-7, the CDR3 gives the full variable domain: EPEVTQTPSHQVTQMGQEVILRCVPISNHLYFYWYRQILGQKVEFLVSFYNNEISEKSEIFDDQFSVERPDGSNFTLKIRSTKLEDSAMYFCASSGAADEQYFGPGTRLTVT.

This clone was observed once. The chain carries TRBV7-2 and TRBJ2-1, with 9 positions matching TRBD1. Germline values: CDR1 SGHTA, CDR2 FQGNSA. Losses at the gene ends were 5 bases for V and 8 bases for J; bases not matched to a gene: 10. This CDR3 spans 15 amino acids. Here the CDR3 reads CASSIRTGVADEQFF. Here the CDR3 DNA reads TGTGCCAGCAGCATAAGGACAGGGGTGGCCGATGAGCAGTTCTTC.

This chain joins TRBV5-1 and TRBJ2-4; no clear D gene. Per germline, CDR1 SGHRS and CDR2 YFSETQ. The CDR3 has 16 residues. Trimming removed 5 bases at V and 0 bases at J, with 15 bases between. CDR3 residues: CASSPQGILAKNIQYF. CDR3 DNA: TGCGCCAGCAGTCCTCAAGGGATTCTAGCCAAAAACATTCAGTACTTC.

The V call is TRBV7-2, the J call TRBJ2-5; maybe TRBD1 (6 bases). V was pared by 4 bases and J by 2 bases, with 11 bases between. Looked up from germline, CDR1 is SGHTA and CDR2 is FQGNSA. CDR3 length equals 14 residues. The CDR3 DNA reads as TGTGCCAGCAGCTCCTGGACAGCACAAGAGACCCAGTACTTC. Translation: CASSSWTAQETQYF. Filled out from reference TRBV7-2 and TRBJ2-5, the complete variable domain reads GAGVSQSPSNKVTEKGKDVELRCDPISGHTALYWYRQSLGQGLEFLIYFQGNSAPDKSGLPSDRFSAERTGGSVSTLTIQRTQQEDSAVYLCASSSWTAQETQYFGPGTRLLVL.

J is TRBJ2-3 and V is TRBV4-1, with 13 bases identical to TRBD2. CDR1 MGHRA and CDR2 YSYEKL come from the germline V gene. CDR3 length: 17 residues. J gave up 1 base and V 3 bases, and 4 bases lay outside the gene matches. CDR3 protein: CASSQPTSGRRTDTQYF. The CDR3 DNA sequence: TGCGCCAGCAGCCAGCCGACTAGCGGGAGGCGCACAGATACGCAGTATTTT.

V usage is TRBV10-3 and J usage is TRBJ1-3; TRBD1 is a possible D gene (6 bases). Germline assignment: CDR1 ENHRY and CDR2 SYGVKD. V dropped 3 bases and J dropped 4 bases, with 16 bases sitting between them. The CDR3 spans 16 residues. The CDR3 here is CAISEIRGLRGNTIYF. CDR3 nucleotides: TGTGCCATCAGTGAAATCAGGGGTCTGAGGGGAAACACCATATATTTT.

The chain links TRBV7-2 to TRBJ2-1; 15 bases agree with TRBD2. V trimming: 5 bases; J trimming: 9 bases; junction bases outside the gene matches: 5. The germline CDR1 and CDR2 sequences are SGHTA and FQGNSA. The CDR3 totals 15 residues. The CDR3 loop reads CASSLGLAGGGEQFF. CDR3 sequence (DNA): TGTGCCAGCAGCCTGGGACTAGCGGGAGGTGGTGAGCAGTTCTTC.

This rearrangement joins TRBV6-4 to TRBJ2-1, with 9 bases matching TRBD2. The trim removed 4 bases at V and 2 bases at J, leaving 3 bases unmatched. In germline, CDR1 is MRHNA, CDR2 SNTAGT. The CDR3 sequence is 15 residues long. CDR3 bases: TGTGCCAGCAGTGCACTAGCGGGCACCTACAATGAGCAGTTCTTC. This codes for CASSALAGTYNEQFF.

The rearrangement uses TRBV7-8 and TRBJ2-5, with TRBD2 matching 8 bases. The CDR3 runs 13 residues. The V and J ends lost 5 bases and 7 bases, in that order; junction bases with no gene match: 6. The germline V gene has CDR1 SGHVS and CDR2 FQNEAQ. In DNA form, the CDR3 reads TGTGCCAGCAGCAGACGGGAGGGCCCGACCCAGTACTTC. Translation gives CASSRREGPTQYF.

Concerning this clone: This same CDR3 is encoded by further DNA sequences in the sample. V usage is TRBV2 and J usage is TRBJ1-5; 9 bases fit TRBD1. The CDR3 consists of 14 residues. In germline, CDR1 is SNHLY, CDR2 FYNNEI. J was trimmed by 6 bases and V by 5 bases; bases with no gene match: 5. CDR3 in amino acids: CASSPGQGFQPQHF. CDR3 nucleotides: TGTGCCAGCAGTCCGGGACAGGGATTTCAGCCCCAGCATTTT. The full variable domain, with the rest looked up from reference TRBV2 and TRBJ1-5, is EPEVTQTPSHQVTQMGQEVILRCVPISNHLYFYWYRQILGQKVEFLVSFYNNEISEKSEIFDDQFSVERPDGSNFTLKIRSTKLEDSAMYFCASSPGQGFQPQHFGDGTRLSIL.

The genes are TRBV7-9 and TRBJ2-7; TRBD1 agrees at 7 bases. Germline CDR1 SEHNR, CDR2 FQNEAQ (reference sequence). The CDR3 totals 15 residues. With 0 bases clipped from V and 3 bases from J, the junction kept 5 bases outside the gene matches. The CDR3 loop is CASSLARTGLYEQYF. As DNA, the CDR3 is TGTGCCAGCAGCTTAGCTAGGACAGGCCTCTACGAGCAGTACTTC.

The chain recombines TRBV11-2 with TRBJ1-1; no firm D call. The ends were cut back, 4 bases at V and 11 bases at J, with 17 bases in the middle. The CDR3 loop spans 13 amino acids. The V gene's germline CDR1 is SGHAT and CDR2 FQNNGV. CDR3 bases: TGTGCCAGCAGCTCATACACTGGGCGCGGGGCTTTCTTT. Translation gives CASSSYTGRGAFF.

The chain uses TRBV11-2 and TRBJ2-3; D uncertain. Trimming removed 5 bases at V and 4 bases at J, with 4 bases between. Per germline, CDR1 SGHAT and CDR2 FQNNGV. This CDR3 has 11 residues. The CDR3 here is CASSAADTQYF. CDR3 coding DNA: TGTGCCAGCAGCGCAGCAGATACGCAGTATTTT.